The rows below give T cell receptor beta chains drawn from one sample of a study of control samples from healthy donors and cancer patients. The data were produced by immunoSEQ multiplex PCR, yet TCRdb's version contains in-frame clones alone and is incomplete. The listing records some 190,000 clones. Sample: blood. These TCRs come from a woman under 40 in good health. Each CDR3 is given with its conserved first and last residue. The D gene is left open where the match is weak.

TRBJ1-6	NA	TRBV4-1	CASSQDRQERRPSSPLHF	TGCGCCAGCAGCCAAGATCGACAGGAGCGGAGACCAAGTTCACCCCTCCACTTT
TRBJ1-1	NA	TRBV19	CASSITGARTEAFF	TGTGCCAGTAGTATAACGGGGGCAAGAACTGAAGCTTTCTTT
TRBJ1-5	NA	TRBV19	CASSIRRDNQPQHF	TGTGCCAGTAGTATACGACGGGACAATCAGCCCCAGCATTTT
TRBJ1-4	NA	TRBV5-4	CASSLSGGATNEKLFF	TGTGCCAGCAGCTTGTCGGGGGGCGCAACTAATGAAAAACTGTTTTTT
TRBJ2-2	TRBD2	TRBV6-4	CASSDPTSGGDTGELFF	TGTGCCAGCAGTGACCCGACTAGCGGGGGGGACACCGGGGAGCTGTTTTTT
TRBJ1-3	NA	TRBV15	CATMLGSSGNTIYF	TGTGCCACCATGCTGGGGAGCTCTGGAAACACCATATATTTT
TRBJ1-4	NA	TRBV5-8	CASSLAGGATNEKLFF	TGTGCCAGCAGCTTGGCCGGGGGAGCAACTAATGAAAAACTGTTTTTT
TRBJ1-2	NA	TRBV29-1	CSVPGEGHYGYTF	TGCAGCGTCCCCGGGGAGGGGCACTATGGCTACACCTTC
TRBJ1-5	TRBD1	TRBV19	CASSISNRGRSNQPQHF	TGTGCCAGTAGTATTAGTAACAGGGGCAGGAGCAATCAGCCCCAGCATTTT
TRBJ2-3	NA	TRBV30	CAWSPIDTQYF	TGTGCCTGGAGTCCGATAGATACGCAGTATTTT
TRBJ2-7	NA	TRBV24-1	CATSEPQAPYEQYF	TGTGCCACCAGTGAGCCCCAGGCCCCCTACGAGCAGTACTTC
TRBJ1-2	NA	TRBV20-1	CSASNRLEAYGYTF	TGCAGTGCTAGTAACAGACTAGAGGCTTATGGCTACACCTTC
TRBJ2-7	NA	TRBV4-1	CASSQEVAVTYEQYF	TGCGCCAGCAGCCAAGAGGTGGCAGTGACCTACGAGCAGTACTTC
TRBJ1-4	TRBD1	TRBV19	CASTLQTGPFGKLFF	TGTGCCAGTACCCTCCAGACAGGGCCTTTCGGAAAACTGTTTTTT
TRBJ1-2	TRBD1	TRBV6-2/TRBV6-3	CASSPLEDRGNGYTF	TGTGCCAGCAGCCCCTTGGAGGACAGGGGGAATGGCTACACCTTC
TRBJ2-3	TRBD2	TRBV4-2	CASSPLIRRGVFTSTDTQYF	TGTGCCAGCAGCCCCCTCATTAGGCGGGGGGTTTTTACTAGCACAGATACGCAGTATTTT
TRBJ1-2	NA	TRBV4-2	CASSQDAETTYGYTF	TGTGCCAGCAGCCAAGATGCCGAGACAACGTATGGCTACACCTTC
TRBJ2-7	NA	TRBV20-1	CSASGEEQYF	TGCAGTGCTTCAGGGGAGGAGCAGTACTTC
TRBJ2-3	TRBD1	TRBV3-1/TRBV3-2	CASSQPGQGTDTQYF	TGTGCCAGCAGCCAACCGGGACAGGGTACAGACACGCAGTATTTT
TRBJ2-3	NA	TRBV28	CASSLGMFGDTQYF	TGTGCCAGCAGTTTGGGAATGTTCGGGGATACGCAGTATTTT
TRBJ2-5	NA	TRBV6-5	CASSYVGGIPQETQYF	TGTGCCAGCAGTTATGTCGGGGGCATCCCCCAAGAGACCCAGTACTTC
TRBJ1-1	TRBD1	TRBV18	CASSGTGGTEAFF	TGTGCCAGCTCCGGGACAGGGGGCACTGAAGCTTTCTTT
TRBJ1-5	TRBD1	TRBV7-9	CASSLGLQGMNQPQHF	TGTGCCAGCAGCTTAGGATTACAGGGGATGAATCAGCCCCAGCATTTT
TRBJ1-2	NA	TRBV28	CASSPDTANYGYTF	TGTGCCAGCAGTCCAGACACTGCTAACTATGGCTACACCTTC
TRBJ2-5	NA	TRBV5-4	CASRLTRSGETQYF	TGTGCCAGCAGGTTAACTAGGTCCGGGGAGACCCAGTACTTC
TRBJ2-1	NA	TRBV19	CASSIRVNEQFF	TGTGCCAGTAGTATCCGGGTGAATGAGCAGTTCTTC
TRBJ2-2	NA	TRBV27	CASSLDTNTGELFF	TGTGCCAGCAGTTTGGACACGAACACCGGGGAGCTGTTTTTT
TRBJ2-7	NA	TRBV5-1	CASSYGRLSYEQYF	TGCGCCAGCAGCTATGGCCGGCTCAGCTACGAGCAGTACTTC
TRBJ2-7	TRBD2	TRBV7-6	CASSLMSGAGSYEQYF	TGTGCCAGCAGCTTAATGAGCGGGGCTGGCTCCTACGAGCAGTACTTC
TRBJ1-1	NA	TRBV10-3	CAITTQGVNTEAFF	TGTGCCATCACCACCCAGGGAGTGAACACTGAAGCTTTCTTT
TRBJ2-1	NA	TRBV11-3	CASSDGTVNEQFF	TGTGCCAGCAGCGATGGGACGGTTAATGAGCAGTTCTTC
TRBJ1-5	NA	TRBV7-9	CASSLVVQSGRNQPQHF	TGTGCCAGCAGCTTAGTTGTTCAATCGGGGCGCAATCAGCCCCAGCATTTT
TRBJ2-3	TRBD2	TRBV5-1	CASSYGTSGGADTQYF	TGCGCCAGCAGCTACGGGACTAGCGGGGGGGCAGATACGCAGTATTTT
TRBJ1-6	NA	TRBV20-1	CSGLGSPLHF	TGCAGTGGCTTGGGCTCACCCCTCCACTTT
TRBJ1-1	NA	TRBV6-5	CASRDHAEAFF	TGTGCCAGCAGAGACCATGCTGAAGCTTTCTTT
TRBJ1-6	TRBD1	TRBV7-8	CASSAAAGGNSPLHF	TGTGCCAGCAGCGCTGCTGCAGGGGGGAATTCACCCCTCCACTTT
TRBJ2-5	TRBD1	TRBV28	CASTPPGTGSVGEETQYF	TGTGCCAGCACCCCCCCCGGGACAGGGAGTGTGGGCGAGGAGACCCAGTACTTC
TRBJ1-2	NA	TRBV5-1	CASSPTQKAYGYTF	TGCGCCAGCAGCCCTACCCAAAAAGCTTATGGCTACACCTTC
TRBJ1-5	NA	TRBV5-1	CASSLSGTLNQPQHF	TGCGCCAGCAGCTTAAGCGGAACACTGAATCAGCCCCAGCATTTT
TRBJ1-2	NA	TRBV6-5	CASSYSKVYGYTF	TGTGCCAGCAGTTACTCGAAAGTTTATGGCTACACCTTC
TRBJ2-7	NA	TRBV7-9	CASSPSGGLSYEQYF	TGTGCCAGCAGCCCCTCCGGGGGGCTCTCCTACGAGCAGTACTTC
TRBJ1-1	NA	TRBV27	CASIVQGVRTEAFF	TGTGCCAGCATCGTCCAGGGTGTTCGCACTGAAGCTTTCTTT
TRBJ1-2	NA	TRBV24-1	CATSDTTLGLAAGGYTF	TGTGCCACCAGTGATACAACGTTAGGACTAGCCGCGGGTGGCTACACCTTC
TRBJ1-5	TRBD1	TRBV28	CASSFSGRGNNQPQHF	TGTGCCAGCAGTTTTTCCGGCAGGGGGAACAATCAGCCCCAGCATTTT
TRBJ1-2	NA	TRBV29-1	CSVGDDYGYTF	TGCAGCGTTGGGGACGATTATGGCTACACCTTC
TRBJ1-4	NA	TRBV23-1	CASSPRQTTNEKLFF	TGCGCCAGCAGTCCAAGACAGACAACTAATGAAAAACTGTTTTTT
TRBJ1-2	NA	TRBV29-1	CSAGAVLF	TGCAGCGCCGGGGCTGTCCTCTTC
TRBJ1-5	TRBD1	TRBV19	CASKVRDRALAGNQPQHF	TGTGCCAGTAAAGTCCGGGACAGGGCGTTGGCTGGCAATCAGCCCCAGCATTTT
TRBJ1-2	NA	TRBV6-1	CASSDGSFGHGYTF	TGTGCCAGCAGTGACGGAAGCTTTGGGCATGGCTACACCTTC
TRBJ2-6	NA	TRBV14	CASSQDSGANVLTF	TGTGCCAGCAGCCAAGACTCTGGGGCCAACGTCCTGACTTTC
TRBJ1-4	NA	TRBV12-3/TRBV12-4	CASSGPGREKLFF	TGTGCCAGCAGTGGTCCGGGTAGGGAAAAACTGTTTTTT
TRBJ2-7	NA	TRBV6-5	CASSRGTFYEQYF	TGTGCCAGCTCCCGAGGGACCTTCTACGAGCAGTACTTC
TRBJ1-5	NA	TRBV27	CASSKRHTNQPQHF	TGTGCCAGCAGCAAGAGACACACCAATCAGCCCCAGCATTTT
TRBJ2-3	NA	TRBV7-2	CASSLGAVDTQYF	TGTGCCAGCAGCTTAGGGGCAGTGGATACGCAGTATTTT
TRBJ1-6	NA	TRBV4-1	CASSRGSGDGSRSPLHF	TGCGCCAGCAGCCGAGGGAGTGGGGACGGATCGCGTTCACCCCTCCACTTT
TRBJ1-3	NA	TRBV7-2	CASSFGGSVGNTIYF	TGTGCCAGCAGCTTTGGGGGGAGTGTTGGAAACACCATATATTTT
TRBJ1-3	NA	TRBV2	CASSKLTGSSGNTIYF	TGTGCCAGCAGTAAACTAACAGGGAGCTCTGGAAACACCATATATTTT